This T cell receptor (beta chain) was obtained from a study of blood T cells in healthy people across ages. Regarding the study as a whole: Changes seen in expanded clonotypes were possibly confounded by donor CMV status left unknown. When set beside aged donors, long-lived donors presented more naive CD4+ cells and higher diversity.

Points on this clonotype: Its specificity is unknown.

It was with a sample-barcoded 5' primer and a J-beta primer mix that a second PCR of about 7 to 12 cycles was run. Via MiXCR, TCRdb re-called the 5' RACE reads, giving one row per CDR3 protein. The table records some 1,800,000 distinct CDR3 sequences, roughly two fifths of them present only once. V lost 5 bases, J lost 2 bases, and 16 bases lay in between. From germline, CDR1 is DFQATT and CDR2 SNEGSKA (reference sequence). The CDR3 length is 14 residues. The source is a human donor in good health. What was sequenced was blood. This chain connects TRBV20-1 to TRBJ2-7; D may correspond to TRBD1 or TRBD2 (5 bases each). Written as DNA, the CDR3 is TGCAGTGCTCGGGGACCGGAGATAGCCTACGAGCAGTACTTC. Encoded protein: CSARGPEIAYEQYF.